The 24 T cell receptor beta chains in this list originate from one sample, sequenced in a study of post-analysis software for immune sequencing data. General study findings and limits: Included in a set of about 5 TRBV segments more frequent in patients than controls were TRBV5-6, TRBV5-1 and TRBV20-1.

Antigen specificity for these receptors is unknown. Prepared TCR beta cDNA libraries contained unique molecular identifiers. TCRdb passed the PCR reads through MiXCR, listing each CDR3 protein once. The sample has about 500,000 distinct CDR3 sequences, around 40% seen once. The material sequenced was blood. These receptors all stem from a girl between 5 and 17 years old with multiple sclerosis.

The V call is TRBV7-3, the J call TRBJ2-7; 11 positions match TRBD2. After removal of 1 base from V and 0 bases from J, the junction contained 8 bases not matched to a gene. This CDR3 spans 18 amino acids. The germline V gene has CDR1 SGHTA and CDR2 FQGTGA. The CDR3 region is CASSLKRTSGPSSYEQYF. The CDR3 DNA follows: TGTGCCAGCAGCTTAAAGCGGACTAGCGGGCCTAGCTCCTACGAGCAGTACTTC.

V and J are TRBV11-2 and TRBJ1-5; TRBD1 might be the D (6 bases). CDR1 is SGHAT, CDR2 FQNNGV, per germline. The CDR3 runs to 23 residues. The V gene lost 5 bases and the J gene lost 4 bases, with 39 bases spanning the gap. The CDR3 nucleotides are TGTGCCAGCAGCCCCGAAACCCCGGGACAAGGGACCTTATCGTATTGGGGTAATCAGCCCCAGCATTTT. Protein sequence: CASSPETPGQGTLSYWGNQPQHF.

Only a few counts were recorded for this clonotype. The V and J genes are TRBV4-1 and TRBJ2-7, with a tentative D call TRBD2 (6 bases). Germline values: CDR1 MGHRA, CDR2 YSYEKL. V lost 1 base and J lost 2, with 12 bases in between. This CDR3 contains 15 residues. CDR3 nucleotides: TGCGCCAGCAGCCAAGCAATACCTAGCGCCTACGAGCAGTACTTC. It codes for CASSQAIPSAYEQYF.

This clonotype was counted many times. The chain couples TRBV29-1 to TRBJ2-7; D ambiguous. The ends were cut back, 5 bases at V and 0 bases at J, with 11 bases in the middle. CDR1 is SQVTM, CDR2 ANQGSEA, per germline. This CDR3 has 13 residues. The CDR3 DNA sequence: TGCAGCGTTTACAGCGCGAGCTCCTACGAGCAGTACTTC. Translating gives CSVYSASSYEQYF.

V and J are TRBV5-1 and TRBJ2-3; D gene ambiguous. CDR3 length: 16 amino acids. Germline CDR1 is SGHRS and CDR2 is YFSETQ. Trimming took 2 bases from V and 0 from J, leaving 13 bases between them. The CDR3 here is CASSFTTDTSTDTQYF. The CDR3 nucleotides are TGCGCCAGCAGCTTTACTACCGATACCAGCACAGATACGCAGTATTTT.

This clonotype has only a few counts. This chain joins TRBV28 and TRBJ2-5; D could derive from TRBD1 or TRBD2 (5 bases each). The tail of the sequence fits TRBJ2-7 better, so the J call may be wrong. This CDR3 region has 14 residues. Germline CDR1 MDHEN, CDR2 SYDVKM. In nucleotides, the CDR3 is TGTGCCAGCAGTTTATCGGGGCTAGCTGGCGAGCAGTACTTC. Translation: CASSLSGLAGEQYF.

This chain connects TRBV20-1 to TRBJ1-4; D perhaps matches TRBD1 (6 bases). The V and J ends lost 6 bases and 0 bases respectively, with 23 bases between them. This CDR3 spans 18 amino acids. Germline CDR1 and CDR2: DFQATT and SNEGSKA (reference sequence). CDR3 in DNA: TGCAGTGCCCCTCCCAGGGGCAGGGACCGTGCAACTAATGAAAAACTGTTTTTT. Translating it yields CSAPPRGRDRATNEKLFF.

The chain recombines TRBV5-1 with TRBJ1-1; D call uncertain. Looked up from germline, CDR1 is SGHRS and CDR2 is YFSETQ. The CDR3 covers 14 residues. The ends were cut back, 4 bases at V and 2 bases at J, with 12 bases in the middle. The DNA for the CDR3 is TGCGCCAGCAGCCTTAGGACGGATAACACTGAAGCTTTCTTT. Its protein is CASSLRTDNTEAFF.

This clonotype was observed a single time. This chain connects TRBV11-2 to TRBJ2-5; TRBD1 aligns across 11 bases. This CDR3 region has 18 residues. Germline CDR1 reads SGHAT; CDR2 reads FQNNGV. Germline trimming cut 1 base from V and 2 bases from J; bases unmatched to any gene: 9. The CDR3 reads CASSLANPGQGGQETQYF. In nucleotides, the CDR3 is TGTGCCAGCAGCTTAGCCAATCCGGGACAGGGGGGACAAGAGACCCAGTACTTC.

The rearrangement uses TRBV20-1 and TRBJ1-2; TRBD1 is a possible D gene (6 bases). The CDR3 runs to 15 residues. The germline V gene has CDR1 DFQATT and CDR2 SNEGSKA (reference sequence). Trimming cost V 3 bases and J 8 bases, with 22 bases left between them. CDR3 in amino acids: CSASDPRGAVGGYTF. The CDR3 region has the DNA TGCAGTGCTAGCGACCCACGGGGGGCGGTGGGCGGCTACACCTTC.

The chain uses TRBV13 and TRBJ2-1; the D gene is possibly TRBD1 (6 bases). The germline V gene has CDR1 PRHDT and CDR2 FYEKMQ (reference sequence). There are 16 residues in the CDR3. Trimming cost V 5 bases and J 5 bases, with 19 bases left between them. The CDR3, as DNA: TGTGCCAGCAGCGGGCGGACAGTCGGTCTGAACAATGAGCAGTTCTTC. Protein: CASSGRTVGLNNEQFF.

This clonotype was found many times. The chain joins TRBV29-1 to TRBJ2-1; D not certain. This CDR3 is 14 amino acids long. In germline, CDR1 is SQVTM, CDR2 ANQGSEA. Trimming pared 4 bases from V and 0 bases from J, leaving 10 bases between. Here the CDR3 DNA reads TGCAGCGTTGGACCCCCGAGCTCCTACAATGAGCAGTTCTTC. Its protein product is CSVGPPSSYNEQFF.

This clonotype has only a few counts. The V gene is TRBV7-8, the J gene TRBJ2-1; no reliable D call. The CDR3 contains 13 residues. Trimming removed 4 bases at V and 4 bases at J, with 8 bases between. Germline V gives CDR1 SGHVS, CDR2 FQNEAQ. The CDR3 nucleotides read TGTGCCAGCAGCTCTCGACTGTACAATGAGCAGTTCTTC. This codes for CASSSRLYNEQFF.

The chain combines TRBV28 with TRBJ2-3; 9 nucleotides agree with TRBD1. Per the germline V gene, CDR1 is MDHEN and CDR2 is SYDVKM. The CDR3 consists of 15 residues. J was trimmed by 3 bases and V by 6 bases; bases with no gene match: 7. The CDR3 sequence: CASSPTGGRTDTQYF. In DNA form, the CDR3 reads TGTGCCAGCAGCCCTACAGGGGGCAGGACAGATACGCAGTATTTT.

This clonotype was picked up a small number of times. The rearrangement joins TRBV12-3 or TRBV12-4 to TRBJ1-5; D remains ambiguous. V was clipped by 1 base and J by 4 bases, with 11 bases between them. CDR3 size: 15 residues. CDR3 sequence reads: CASSLDSSENQPQHF. As DNA, the CDR3 is TGTGCCAGCAGTTTAGACAGCTCAGAGAATCAGCCCCAGCATTTT.

The chain uses TRBV7-3 and TRBJ2-2; TRBD2 is a possible D gene (6 bases). Trimming cost V 5 bases and J 6 bases, with 13 bases left between them. From germline, CDR1 is SGHTA and CDR2 FQGTGA. The CDR3 runs 14 residues. The CDR3: CASSPTSFAGELFF. CDR3 DNA sequence: TGTGCCAGCAGCCCAACTAGCTTCGCCGGGGAGCTGTTTTTT.

This chain links TRBV12-3 or TRBV12-4 with TRBJ2-3; D ambiguous. The CDR3 is 16 amino acids. V lost 3 bases and J lost 2, with 15 bases in between. CDR3 DNA sequence: TGTGCCAGCAGTTTGGGTAGACCCTTACCCACAGATACGCAGTATTTT. It translates to CASSLGRPLPTDTQYF.

The chain couples TRBV5-1 to TRBJ1-6; TRBD1 is a possible D gene (5 bases). V shed 4 bases and J shed 6 bases, with 14 bases lying between them. Germline CDR1 is SGHRS and CDR2 is YFSETQ. CDR3 length equals 15 residues. The CDR3 protein is CASSLGDPTNSPLHF. The DNA of the CDR3 is TGCGCCAGCAGCCTGGGGGACCCTACTAATTCACCCCTCCACTTT.

There are a few counts of this clonotype. Here the CDR3 reads CASSYSSNQETQYF. The CDR3 region has the DNA TGTGCCAGCAGTTACTCCAGCAACCAAGAGACCCAGTACTTC. This chain connects TRBV6-6 to TRBJ2-5; D uncertain. Trimming removed 0 bases from V and 0 bases from J, with 5 bases in between. This CDR3 contains 14 residues. Germline V gene data show CDR1 as MNHNY and CDR2 as SVGAGI (reference sequence).

V gene TRBV12-3 or TRBV12-4 combines with J gene TRBJ2-5; possible D gene TRBD1, 5 bases. Trimming shortened V by 5 bases and J by 5 bases, and 21 bases separated the two germline ends. The CDR3 totals 16 residues. CDR3 nucleotides: TGTGCCAGCAGTCCGGTTCGATCAGGGTCGACTGAGACCCAGTACTTC. Translating it yields CASSPVRSGSTETQYF.

The chain joins TRBV6-2 or TRBV6-3 to TRBJ2-1; TRBD2 matches at 11 bases. The junction had 10 bases not matched to a gene; V was cut back by 4 bases and J by 8 bases. Germline-derived CDR1 and CDR2 are MNHEY and SVGEGT. This CDR3 is built from 16 residues. The CDR3 reads CASSSLAGGRGDEQFF. The CDR3 DNA sequence: TGTGCCAGCAGTTCCCTAGCGGGAGGCCGAGGAGATGAGCAGTTCTTC.

This clonotype was seen a few times. The junction departs from the called germline gene at one end, perhaps through a read error. V is TRBV24-1 and J is TRBJ2-1, with 7 bases that match TRBD2. CDR3 length: 14 residues. Germline values: CDR1 KGHDR, CDR2 SFDVKD. CDR3 sequence: CTTSKRGSYNEQFF. In DNA, the CDR3 is TGTACCACCAGTAAACGCGGGAGCTACAATGAGCAGTTCTTC.

Comment on this clonotype: Germline and junction disagree at one end, which may indicate a read error. V is TRBV20-1 and J is TRBJ2-5; 12 bases align to TRBD2. Gene TRBJ2-7 matches the end of the DNA better, so the J call may be wrong. This CDR3 is 15 amino acids long. Germline assignment: CDR1 DFQATT and CDR2 SNEGSKA (reference sequence). The CDR3 is CSAGDGTSGLYEQYF. As DNA, the CDR3 is TGCAGTGCTGGAGACGGGACTAGCGGGCTGTACGAGCAGTACTTC.

V usage is TRBV20-1 and J usage is TRBJ2-7, with D possibly being TRBD1 or TRBD2 (5 bases each). V gave up 0 bases and J gave up 1 base, with 16 bases separating them. Germline V gives CDR1 DFQATT, CDR2 SNEGSKA (reference sequence). The CDR3 totals 16 residues. The CDR3 spells CSARDLIRGESYEQYF. CDR3 in DNA: TGCAGTGCTAGAGATTTGATCCGAGGGGAGTCCTACGAGCAGTACTTC.